A single sample gave rise to the 16 T cell receptor beta chains below, sequenced in a study of cytomegalovirus exposure and HLA in healthy donors. PCR was performed using 60 Vbeta and 13 Jbeta primers. The table came from immunoSEQ multiplex PCR; TCRdb's copy has only in-frame clones and leaves some out. The table includes approximately 150,000 clones, 79% detected once. The sample consisted of PBMCs. The receptor set was obtained from a man aged 40-49 years in good health and CMV-seronegative.

The genes are TRBV28 and TRBJ2-6; D gene unclear. Germline CDR1 and CDR2: MDHEN and SYDVKM. V lost 5 bases and J lost 4, with 3 bases in between. This CDR3 is built from 12 residues. CDR3: CASSQGANVLTF. DNA of the CDR3: TGTGCCAGCAGTCAGGGGGCCAACGTCCTGACTTTC. Full variable domain (rest looked up from reference TRBV28 and TRBJ2-6): DVKVTQSSRYLVKRTGEKVFLECVQDMDHENMFWYRQDPGLGLRLIYFSYDVKMKEKGDIPEGYSVSREKKERFSLILESASTNQTSMYLCASSQGANVLTFGAGSRLTVL.

In regard to this clone: The germline gene is not matched at one end of the junction; a read error may be the cause. The chain links TRBV9 to TRBJ2-6; TRBD1 might be the D (5 bases). Looked up from germline, CDR1 is SGDLS and CDR2 is YYNGEE. The CDR3 sequence is 17 residues long. The CDR3 sequence is CASSPRVALSGANGLTF. DNA for the CDR3: TGTGCCAGCAGCCCCCGGGTCGCCCTGTCTGGGGCCAACGGCCTGACTTTC.

The genes are TRBV11-1 and TRBJ2-3, with 8 positions matching TRBD1. The CDR3 is 15 amino acids. V lost 5 bases, J lost 1 base, and 5 bases stayed unmatched. Germline CDR1 reads SGHAT; CDR2 reads FQDESV (reference sequence). The CDR3 loop is CASSRGQGRTDTQYF. CDR3 nucleotides: TGTGCCAGCAGCCGCGGACAGGGCCGCACAGATACGCAGTATTTT.

This clone was seen a few times. CDR3 nucleotides: TGTGCCAGCAGTTCGAACAACAGGGACGGCTACACCTTC. Translation gives CASSSNNRDGYTF. The chain recombines TRBV27 with TRBJ1-2; D may be TRBD1 (6 bases). V was shortened by 4 bases and J by 8 bases, with 14 bases between the two germline ends. The germline V gene has CDR1 MNHEY and CDR2 SMNVEV (reference sequence). The CDR3 is made up of 13 amino acids.

This clone was recorded a few times. The rearrangement uses TRBV19 and TRBJ2-1, with D possibly matching TRBD1 (5 bases). The CDR3 length is 15 residues. V lost 5 bases and J lost 7, with 18 bases in between. Germline CDR1 reads LNHDA; CDR2 reads SQIVND (reference sequence). DNA for the CDR3: TGTGCCAGTAGTCCGCAGGGTAACCTAAAGAATGAGCAGTTCTTC. It encodes CASSPQGNLKNEQFF.

The CDR3 sequence is CASSSPGGYEQYF. The CDR3 DNA reads as TGTGCCAGCAGCTCCCCGGGGGGCTACGAGCAGTACTTC. The chain is built from TRBV7-6 and TRBJ2-7; TRBD2 agrees at 7 bases. The CDR3 loop spans 13 amino acids. V trimming: 4 bases; J trimming: 3 bases; junction bases outside the gene matches: 3. Germline CDR1 reads SGHVS; CDR2 reads FNYEAQ.

This sequence joins TRBV19 and TRBJ2-7; perhaps TRBD1 as D (6 bases). CDR3 size: 13 residues. V lost 4 bases and J lost 3, with 10 bases in between. Germline values: CDR1 LNHDA, CDR2 SQIVND (reference sequence). The chain's CDR3 is CASSKGHLYEQYF. The CDR3 DNA reads as TGTGCCAGTAGTAAGGGACACCTCTACGAGCAGTACTTC.

This clone occurred a few times. V gene TRBV2 combines with J gene TRBJ2-5, with a weak D call TRBD2 (5 bases). CDR3 length equals 14 residues. The germline gives CDR1 SNHLY, CDR2 FYNNEI. The germline V and J ends were trimmed by 7 bases and 3 bases, with 15 bases remaining between them. CDR3 sequence (DNA): TGTGCCAGCACCGACCAACTAGTTGAAGAGACCCAGTACTTC. Amino acid sequence: CASTDQLVEETQYF.

This sequence joins TRBV7-9 and TRBJ1-3; 8 nucleotides match TRBD1. This CDR3 is 17 amino acids long. The ends lost 6 bases at V and 2 bases at J; junction bases unmatched: 12. CDR1 is SEHNR and CDR2 is FQNEAQ in the germline V gene (reference sequence). The chain's CDR3 is CASSRGRTGLTGNTIYF. In DNA, the CDR3 is TGTGCCAGCAGTCGAGGCCGGACAGGGCTCACTGGAAACACCATATATTTT.

V gene TRBV15 combines with J gene TRBJ2-5; D possibly corresponds to TRBD1 (6 bases). CDR3 length: 15 amino acids. Trimming removed 0 bases at V and 4 bases at J, with 12 bases between. CDR1 is LNHNV and CDR2 is YYDKDF in the germline V gene (reference sequence). As DNA, the CDR3 is TGTGCCACCAGCAGAGATAACAGGGTGAGAGAGACCCAGTACTTC. Residues: CATSRDNRVRETQYF.

The chain combines TRBV5-1 with TRBJ2-5, with 11 bases identical to TRBD1. The closer fit of TRBJ2-7 to the DNA end suggests the J call may be wrong. CDR3 size: 16 residues. Germline lookup yields CDR1 SGHRS and CDR2 YFSETQ. The CDR3 DNA sequence: TGCGCCAGCAGCTTACCAACTCCGGGACAGGGGGTCGAGCAGTACTTC. It codes for CASSLPTPGQGVEQYF.

The chain recombines TRBV18 with TRBJ2-7, with 9 positions matching TRBD1. The V gene's germline CDR1 is KGHSH and CDR2 LQKENI. The CDR3 spans 14 residues. V trimming: 5 bases; J trimming: 3 bases; junction bases outside the gene matches: 5. CDR3 coding DNA: TGTGCCAGCTCAGACGACAGGGGGAACTACGAGCAGTACTTC. Translation gives CASSDDRGNYEQYF. Full variable domain (rest looked up from reference TRBV18 and TRBJ2-7): NAGVMQNPRHLVRRRGQEARLRCSPMKGHSHVYWYRQLPEEGLKFMVYLQKENIIDESGMPKERFSAEFPKEGPSILRIQQVVRGDSAAYFCASSDDRGNYEQYFGPGTRLTVT.

The J gene is TRBJ2-3, the V gene TRBV5-1; 8 bases agree with TRBD2. J gave up 2 bases and V 0 bases, and 8 bases lay outside the gene matches. The CDR3 runs 17 residues. Per the germline V gene, CDR1 is SGHRS and CDR2 is YFSETQ. Written as DNA, the CDR3 is TGCGCCAGCAGCTTGGCCCGGGATAGCGGGAACACAGATACGCAGTATTTT. Its translation: CASSLARDSGNTDTQYF.

To note about this clone: Other DNA sequences in this specimen translate into the identical CDR3. The genes are TRBV27 and TRBJ1-2, with TRBD1 matching over 8 bases. Germline lookup yields CDR1 MNHEY and CDR2 SMNVEV (reference sequence). V lost 6 bases, J lost 8 bases, and 11 bases stayed unmatched. The CDR3 sequence is 14 residues long. The DNA for the CDR3 is TGTGCCAGCAGACCCGGGACAGGAGAGTTGGGCTACACCTTC. Protein sequence: CASRPGTGELGYTF.

In its sample, this clone was seen once. V and J are TRBV28 and TRBJ1-5, with no clear D. The CDR3 is 16 amino acids. Germline CDR1 is MDHEN and CDR2 is SYDVKM. V was trimmed by 2 bases and J by 5 bases, leaving 16 bases between them. CDR3 nucleotide sequence: TGTGCCAGCAGTTTACTAGTCACGGAGCTTGATCAGCCCCAGCATTTT. Amino acids: CASSLLVTELDQPQHF.

This chain links TRBV11-3 with TRBJ1-1; no clear D. Germline CDR1 reads SGHNT; CDR2 reads YENEEA. This CDR3 has 13 residues. V was pared by 1 base and J by 3 bases, with 6 bases between. CDR3 DNA: TGTGCCAGCAGCTTAGTACAGTACACTGAAGCTTTCTTT. Translation: CASSLVQYTEAFF.